This note documents a single T cell receptor (beta chain) sequence. Its cognate antigen is unknown. The DNA ends 3 residues before the CDR3 does, and the rest of the CDR3 is filled in from the germline J gene. This CDR3 comprises 14 residues. Per germline, CDR1 SGHTA and CDR2 FQGNSA. Clones were read by immunoSEQ multiplex PCR, and TCRdb kept only the in-frame ones, dropping some. The repertoire shows fewer than 30,000 clones; the top ten hold roughly 15%. The sample originates from a study of T cells in women clearing cervical HPV infection. Whole-study results and caveats: Associations may precede or follow infection; HPV-specific or memory T cells were not isolated. CIN3+ cases had significantly higher TCR repertoire richness than controls, but evenness did not differ.

Sequences were obtained from blood buffy coat. The TCR comes from a woman between 18 and 70 years old with a cervical HPV16 infection that either progressed to CIN3+ or cleared (not recorded which). This chain connects TRBV7-2 to TRBJ2-4, with 7 bases that match TRBD1. The sequenced part of the CDR3 DNA is TGTGCCAGCAGCCGACAGGGATTCGACTATGGT. Amino acid sequence: CASSRQGFDYG. The whole CDR3 sequence is CASSRQGFDYGQYF.